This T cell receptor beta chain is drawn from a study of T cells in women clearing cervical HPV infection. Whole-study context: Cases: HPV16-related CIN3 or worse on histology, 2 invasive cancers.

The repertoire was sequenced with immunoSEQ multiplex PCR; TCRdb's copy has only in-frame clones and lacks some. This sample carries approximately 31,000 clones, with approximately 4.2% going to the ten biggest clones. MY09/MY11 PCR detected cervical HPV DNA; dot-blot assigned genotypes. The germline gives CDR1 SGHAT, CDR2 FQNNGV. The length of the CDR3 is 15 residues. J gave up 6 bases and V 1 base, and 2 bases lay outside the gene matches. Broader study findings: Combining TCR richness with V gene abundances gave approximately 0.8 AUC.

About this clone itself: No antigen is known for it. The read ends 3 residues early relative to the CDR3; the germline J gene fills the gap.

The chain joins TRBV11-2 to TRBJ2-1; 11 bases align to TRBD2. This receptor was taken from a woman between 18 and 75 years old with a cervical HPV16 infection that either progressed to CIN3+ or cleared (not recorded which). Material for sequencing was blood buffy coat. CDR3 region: CASSLVLAGVNEQFF. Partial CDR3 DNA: TGTGCCAGCAGCTTAGTACTAGCGGGAGTCAATGAG.